This T cell receptor beta chain emerged from a study of T cells in Graves' hyperthyroidism and ophthalmopathy. Study-wide background: It was at initial diagnosis, before any treatment, that peripheral blood was collected. General observations from the study: Within blood appeared most thyroid clonotypes that had expanded above 0.001.

Regions amplified from RNA transcripts were the TCR beta CDR3 regions. RT-PCR in the first round (using the HTBI primer set) targeted the TCR CDR3. TCRdb reprocessed the multiplex PCR reads via MiXCR and lists one record per CDR3 protein. Altogether some 700,000 distinct CDR3 sequences are present, roughly a sixth being singletons, with the ten largest covering around 16%. PBMCs stemmed from around 9.3 ml fresh peripheral blood. V was cut by 4 bases and J by 2 bases, with 7 bases left in between. The CDR3 runs 13 residues. Germline V gene data show CDR1 as SNHLY and CDR2 as FYNNEI. There are a few counts of this clonotype. Its cognate antigen is unknown.

The receptor's source is a man aged 50 to 59 with Graves' hyperthyroidism. Sequencing was performed on blood. The V and J genes are TRBV2 and TRBJ2-3; a weak D match, TRBD2 (5 bases). The CDR3 DNA follows: TGTGCCAGCAGTGGGGAGTTCACAGATACGCAGTATTTT. Translated, it gives CASSGEFTDTQYF.